This T cell receptor beta chain is drawn from a study of glioma-infiltrating T cells. Using RNA template, CDR3s of TCR alpha and beta were amplified with iRepertoire arm-PCR. For one-step reverse transcription and amplification, about 90-400 ng of tissue mRNA or PBMC total RNA was used. TCRdb reanalysed the multiplex PCR reads using MiXCR and keeps one entry per CDR3 protein. The data contain around 20,000 distinct CDR3 sequences, approximately 25% of them singletons. V was pared by 5 bases and J by 1 base, with 6 bases between. The CDR3 has 12 residues. Germline lookup yields CDR1 SGHRS and CDR2 YFSETQ.

The clonotype comes from a human donor with low-grade glioma or glioblastoma, undergoing nonglioma brain surgery, or in good health (not recorded which). The chain has TRBV5-1 and TRBJ1-1, with D unclear. Input material: glioma tissue, nonneoplastic brain tissue, or PBMCs (not recorded which). The CDR3 nucleotides are TGCGCCAGCAGACACCAGAACACTGAAGCTTTCTTT. Translation: CASRHQNTEAFF. Full variable domain (rest looked up from reference TRBV5-1 and TRBJ1-1): KAGVTQTPRYLIKTRGQQVTLSCSPISGHRSVSWYQQTPGQGLQFLFEYFSETQRNKGNFPGRFSGRQFSNSRSEMNVSTLELGDSALYLCASRHQNTEAFFGQGTRLTVV.